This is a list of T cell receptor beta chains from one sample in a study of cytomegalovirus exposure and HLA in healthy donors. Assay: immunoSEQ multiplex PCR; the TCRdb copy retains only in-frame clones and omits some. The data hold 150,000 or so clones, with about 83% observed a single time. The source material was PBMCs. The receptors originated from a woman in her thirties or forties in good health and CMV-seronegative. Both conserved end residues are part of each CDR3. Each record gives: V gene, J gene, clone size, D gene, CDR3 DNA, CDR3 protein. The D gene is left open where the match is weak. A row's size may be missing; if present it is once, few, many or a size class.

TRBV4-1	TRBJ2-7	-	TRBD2	TGCGCCAGCGGGGGGGGGAACGAGCAGTACTTC	CASGGGNEQYF
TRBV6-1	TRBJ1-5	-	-	TGTGCCAGCAGTGGTGGACAGAGCAATCAGCCCCAGCATTTT	CASSGGQSNQPQHF
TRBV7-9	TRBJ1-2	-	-	TGTGCCAGCAGCCCCCAACAGGATGGCTACACCTTC	CASSPQQDGYTF
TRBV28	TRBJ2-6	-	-	TGTGCCAGCCATGTCTCTGGGGCCAACGTCCTGACTTTC	CASHVSGANVLTF
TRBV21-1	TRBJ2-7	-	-	TGTGCCAGCAGCAGGAGACCCTACGAGCAGTACTTC	CASSRRPYEQYF
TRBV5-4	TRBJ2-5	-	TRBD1	TGTGCCAGCAGCTTTTCAGGGGGCGCTTTAGAGACCCAGTACTTC	CASSFSGGALETQYF
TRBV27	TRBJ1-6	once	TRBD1	TGTGCCAGCAGCTCCGGACAGGGTAGGTCACCCCTCCACTTT	CASSSGQGRSPLHF
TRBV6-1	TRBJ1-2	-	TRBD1	TGTGCCAGCAGTGAAGCGGCCGGACAGGGCTATGGCTACACCTTC	CASSEAAGQGYGYTF
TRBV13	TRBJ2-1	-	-	TGTGCCAGCAGGGAGGGCTCAATCGTGAACAATGAGCAGTTCTTC	CASREGSIVNNEQFF
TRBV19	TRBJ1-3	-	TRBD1	TGTGCCAGTAGTCCCCTGACAGGGGGCGCTTCTGGAAACACCATATATTTT	CASSPLTGGASGNTIYF
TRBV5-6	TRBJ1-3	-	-	TGTGCCAGCAGCTATACGGATGAGGAAAACACCATATATTTT	CASSYTDEENTIYF
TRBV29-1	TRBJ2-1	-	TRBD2	TGCAGCGTTGGGCTAGCGGGGGTAGAGCAGTTCTTC	CSVGLAGVEQFF
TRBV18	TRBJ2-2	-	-	TGTGCCAGCTCACCGGACAGTAACACCGGGGAGCTGTTTTTT	CASSPDSNTGELFF
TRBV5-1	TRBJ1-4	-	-	TGCGCCAGCAGCTTGTCGGGTCCCGAAAAACTGTTTTTT	CASSLSGPEKLFF
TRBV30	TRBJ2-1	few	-	TGTGCCTGGAGTGTAGTCGGGCTAGGGACAAATGAGCAGTTCTTC	CAWSVVGLGTNEQFF
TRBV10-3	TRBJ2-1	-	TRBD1	TGTGCCAGCCGGGGACAGGTCTCCACAGTCGAAAACAATGAGCAGTTCTTC	CASRGQVSTVENNEQFF
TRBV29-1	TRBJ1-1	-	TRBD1	TGCAGCGTTGTTTGGAGGACAGGGACCAAGAACACTGAAGCTTTCTTT	CSVVWRTGTKNTEAFF
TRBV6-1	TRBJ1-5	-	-	TGTGCCAGCAGTGAATCAGGGTTAAAGCCCCAGCATTTT	CASSESGLKPQHF
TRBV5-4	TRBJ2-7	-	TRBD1	TGTGCCAGCAGCGCCGGGACAGGGAGGAACGAGCAGTACTTC	CASSAGTGRNEQYF
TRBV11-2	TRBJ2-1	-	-	TGTGCCAGCAGCCCCAGAGGTGTTGGGGAGCAGTTCTTC	CASSPRGVGEQFF
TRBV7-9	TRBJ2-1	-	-	TGTGCCAGCAGCTTTGTGGCAGGGGCTGAGCAGTTCTTC	CASSFVAGAEQFF
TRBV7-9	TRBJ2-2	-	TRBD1	TGTGCCAGCAGCTTAAACGACCAGGGGGTGTGGAACACCGGGGAGCTGTTTTTT	CASSLNDQGVWNTGELFF
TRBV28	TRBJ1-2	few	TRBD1	TGTGCCAGCAGTTTCCAAGACAGGGCGGTTCTGGATGGCTACACCTTC	CASSFQDRAVLDGYTF
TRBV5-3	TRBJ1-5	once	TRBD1	TGTGCCAGAAGGTATACGCCGGGACAGGGGGTAGTTAAGCCCCAGCATTTT	CARRYTPGQGVVKPQHF
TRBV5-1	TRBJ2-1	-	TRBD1	TGCGCCAGCAGCTTGGTAATGAGACAGGGTAGCAATGAGCAGTTCTTC	CASSLVMRQGSNEQFF
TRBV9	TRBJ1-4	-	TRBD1	TGTGCCAGCAGCGTCGGGACAGCCTATAATGAAAAACTGTTTTTT	CASSVGTAYNEKLFF
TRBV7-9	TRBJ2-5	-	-	TGTGCCAGCAGCTTGTTGGAGGGGACCCAGTACTTC	CASSLLEGTQYF
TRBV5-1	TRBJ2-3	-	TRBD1	TGCGCCAGCAGCTTACAGGGGGAGGTTAGCACAGATACGCAGTATTTT	CASSLQGEVSTDTQYF
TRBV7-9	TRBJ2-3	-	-	TGTGCCAGCAGTCCGCCTGGGCTCCACACAGATACGCAGTATTTT	CASSPPGLHTDTQYF
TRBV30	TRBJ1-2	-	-	TGTGCCTGGAGTGTACAACGGGGTAACTATGGCTACACCTTC	CAWSVQRGNYGYTF
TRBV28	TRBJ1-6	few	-	TGTGCCAGCAGGGATGGACTGTTCTATAATTCACCCCTCCACTTT	CASRDGLFYNSPLHF
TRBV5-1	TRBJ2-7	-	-	TGCGCCAGCAGCCCCCGGACGGTGGCGGGCGAGCAGTACTTC	CASSPRTVAGEQYF
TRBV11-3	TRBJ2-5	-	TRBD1	TGTGCCAGCAGCCCCACATCACAGGGGGCATTAGAGACCCAGTACTTC	CASSPTSQGALETQYF
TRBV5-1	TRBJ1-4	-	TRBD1	TGCGCCAGCAGGACAGGGGGGCCTAATGAAAAACTGTTTTTT	CASRTGGPNEKLFF
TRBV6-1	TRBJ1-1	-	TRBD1	TGTGCCAGCAAGCCGGGACAGGGGTACACTGAAGCTTTCTTT	CASKPGQGYTEAFF
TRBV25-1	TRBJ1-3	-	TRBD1	TGTGCCAGCAGTAGGGGACAGCAGGATTCTGGAAACACCATATATTTT	CASSRGQQDSGNTIYF
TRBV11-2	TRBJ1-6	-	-	TGTGCCAGCACGCTTCAGGGGTCCATTAATTCACCCCTCCACTTT	CASTLQGSINSPLHF
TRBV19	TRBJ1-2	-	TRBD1	TGTGCCAGTAGGACACAGGGGGCACATGGCTACACCTTC	CASRTQGAHGYTF
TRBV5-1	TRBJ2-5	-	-	TGCGCCAGCAGCTTGGTTGGTCAGGGGCAAGAGACCCAGTACTTC	CASSLVGQGQETQYF
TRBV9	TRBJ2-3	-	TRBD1	TGTGCCAGCAGCCCTCAATTTGGGTGGGGACAGGAGGAAGGTACGCAGTATTTT	CASSPQFGWGQEEGTQYF
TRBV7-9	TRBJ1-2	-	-	TGTGCCAGCAGCTTAGTGGGCGCCGTCGATGGCTACACCTTC	CASSLVGAVDGYTF
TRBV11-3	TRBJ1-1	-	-	TGTGCCAGCAGCCCCGACAGTACGGATGAAGCTTTCTTT	CASSPDSTDEAFF
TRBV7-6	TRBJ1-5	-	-	TGTGCCAGCAGCGTCACTGAAGGGGTACAGCCCCAGCATTTT	CASSVTEGVQPQHF
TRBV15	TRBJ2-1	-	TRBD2	TGTGCCACCAGCAGAGTCATAGCGGGGGGAAATGAGCAGTTCTTC	CATSRVIAGGNEQFF
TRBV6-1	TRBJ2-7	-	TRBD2	TGTGCCAGCAGTGAAAGACTAGCTGGCCACGAGCAGTACTTC	CASSERLAGHEQYF
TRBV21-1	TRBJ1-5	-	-	TGTGCCAGCAGCAAAGTCAGCGAGCATAGCAATCAGCCCCAGCATTTT	CASSKVSEHSNQPQHF
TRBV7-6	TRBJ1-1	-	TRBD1	TGTGCCAGCAGCACCGGACAGGGGAGGACTGAAGCTTTCTTT	CASSTGQGRTEAFF
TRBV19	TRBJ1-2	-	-	TGTGCCAGTACCGTCGCAGGGGACGGCTACACCTTC	CASTVAGDGYTF
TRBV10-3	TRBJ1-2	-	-	TGTGCCGTGCGAGGTGAGGTCTATAACTATGGCTACACCTTC	CAVRGEVYNYGYTF
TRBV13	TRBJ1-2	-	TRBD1	TGTGCCAGCAGCTTACCGAGGGGGCCGGAATATGGCTACACCTTC	CASSLPRGPEYGYTF
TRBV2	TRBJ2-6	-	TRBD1	TGTGCCAGCAGTGGGGGGACAGGGGACAGCTCTGGGGCCAACGTCCTGACTTTC	CASSGGTGDSSGANVLTF
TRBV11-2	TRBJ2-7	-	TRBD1	TGTGCCAGCAGCCAGATTGCAGGGGGCGCGGTATACGAGCAGTACTTC	CASSQIAGGAVYEQYF
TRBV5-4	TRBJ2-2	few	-	TGTGCCAGCAGCCGACACCAGGGCTCGGAAACCGGGGAGCTGTTTTTT	CASSRHQGSETGELFF
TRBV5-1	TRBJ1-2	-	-	TGCGCCAGCAGCTTGGACGCCGTGACAAATCCTGGCTACACCTTC	CASSLDAVTNPGYTF
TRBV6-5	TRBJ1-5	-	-	TGTGCCAGCACCAGGGCCCTTTCTAGCAATCAGCCCCAGCATTTT	CASTRALSSNQPQHF
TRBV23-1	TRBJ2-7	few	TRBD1	TGCGCCAGCAGTCAATCATACCCGGTGGGACAGAACTCCTACGAGCAGTACTTC	CASSQSYPVGQNSYEQYF
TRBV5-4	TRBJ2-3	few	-	TGTGCCAGCAGTGCCCTACCGGGGGAGTCCACAGATACGCAGTATTTT	CASSALPGESTDTQYF